This TCR beta chain was sequenced for a study of shared clonotypes between healthy human individuals. Study-level points and caveats: Larger estimated richness was generally seen in naive subsets than in memory subsets.

Only Caucasian adults living in Nashville, Tennessee served as donors. Division of CD4+ cells produced a CD45RA+ naive subset and a CD45RA-negative memory subset. Clones were read by immunoSEQ multiplex PCR, and TCRdb kept only the in-frame ones, dropping some. The table records 1,400,000 or so clones, just under 99% of them present only once. About this clone itself: Its antigen is undetermined.

This sequence was found in a man aged 25 to 45 in good health. Material for sequencing was naive CD4+ T cells sorted from blood. Indicated subset: CD45RA+ positively selected.

The CDR3, as DNA: TGCAGCGTGGGAATACACCTCAGGTTTAGAAGCTATGGCTACACCTTC. As protein: CSVGIHLRFRSYGYTF. The chain has TRBV29-1 and TRBJ1-2; D not certain. V lost 6 bases to trimming and J lost 4 bases, with 24 bases between them. CDR3 length: 16 amino acids. Looked up from germline, CDR1 is SQVTM and CDR2 is ANQGSEA.